The T cell receptor (beta chain) under discussion was sequenced for a study of radiotherapy plus CTLA-4 blockade in lung cancer. Study as a whole: For about 18% of patients, objective responses occurred, and 30% to 35% had disease control. Notes on the study in general: TCR clones of tumor origin grew in blood after radiotherapy plus ipilimumab.

Comment on this clone: The antigen remains undetermined.

V was clipped by 8 bases and J by 4 bases, with 14 bases between them. The CDR3 totals 13 residues. Germline assignment: CDR1 SNHLY and CDR2 FYNNEI. Here immunoSEQ multiplex PCR was the method, and the copy in TCRdb shows in-frame clones only, minus some. The sample yields roughly 54,000 clones, roughly 86% seen once. Focal radiation and CTLA-4 blockade (ipilimumab) were tested in chemo-refractory metastatic non-small-cell lung cancer patients. This receptor was obtained from a human donor with non-small cell lung cancer whose response to radiotherapy plus ipilimumab could not be evaluated. The rearrangement links TRBV2 to TRBJ2-5, with D perhaps matching TRBD1 (5 bases). Sequenced here: peripheral blood, sampled from a patient treated with radiotherapy plus ipilimumab. The CDR3 protein is CASGTFQGETQYF. CDR3 DNA sequence: TGTGCCAGCGGCACCTTTCAGGGAGAGACCCAGTACTTC.